The clone carrying this TCR beta chain was picked up a small number of times. Its antigen is not identified. This sample was taken from a study of early T cells in non-severe SARS-CoV-2 infection. Across the whole study: Unpaired chains resulted from sequencing bulk RNA of unsorted whole blood.

Researchers attached unique molecular identifiers to individual cDNA molecules. TCRdb re-analysed the 5' RACE reads in MiXCR, keeping a single row per CDR3 protein. The table lists tens of thousands of distinct CDR3 sequences, roughly 7.2% of them singletons. V dropped 4 bases and J dropped 3 bases, with 17 bases sitting between them. This CDR3 has 15 amino acids. Study-level findings and limits: Matching with VDJdb favored anti-spike CD8 responses (missing private and CD4 specificities).

The clonotype comes from an adult who was a healthcare worker with PCR-confirmed SARS-CoV-2 infection or an uninfected control (not recorded which). The chain has TRBV5-3 and TRBJ2-7; unclear D gene. TRBV5-3 qualifies as an ORF whose function is uncertain. Sequenced sample: whole blood. Here the CDR3 DNA reads TGTGCCAGAAGCCAAACGACGTCGGTCGGCTACGAGCAGTACTTC. Translation: CARSQTTSVGYEQYF.